The 27 T cell receptor beta chains below come from one sample, sequenced in a study of blood T cell repertoires in COVID-19. Method: immunoSEQ multiplex PCR; TCRdb's copy keeps in-frame clones and lacks some. The table includes about 140,000 clones, around 73% detected once. Sequenced: peripheral blood. The origin of the receptors is a man in his fifties or sixties who had recovered from COVID-19.

The chain links TRBV9 to TRBJ1-4, with 7 nucleotides matching TRBD1. With 0 bases clipped from V and 11 bases from J, the junction kept 10 bases outside the gene matches. CDR3 length equals 15 residues. Germline V gene data show CDR1 as SGDLS and CDR2 as YYNGEE. The CDR3 coding sequence is TGTGCCAGCAGCGTAGACCTCGGGACAGCCGGGAAACTGTTTTTT. This sequence encodes CASSVDLGTAGKLFF. The full variable domain, rest sourced from reference TRBV9 and TRBJ1-4, is DSGVTQTPKHLITATGQRVTLRCSPRSGDLSVYWYQQSLDQGLQFLIQYYNGEERAKGNILERFSAQQFPDLHSELNLSSLELGDSALYFCASSVDLGTAGKLFFGSGTQLSVL.

The gene calls are TRBV5-8 and TRBJ1-5; maybe TRBD1 (5 bases). V was trimmed by 1 base and J by 2 bases, leaving 13 bases between them. Germline CDR1 and CDR2: SGHTS and YDEGEE. The CDR3 covers 16 residues. CDR3 in DNA: TGTGCCAGCAGCTTGTCCAGGGAACTTCGCAATCAGCCCCAGCATTTT. It yields the protein CASSLSRELRNQPQHF.

The rearrangement uses TRBV6-5 and TRBJ2-7; 8 bases line up with TRBD1. The length of the CDR3 is 13 residues. V dropped 8 bases and J dropped 6; count of bases not matched to a gene: 9. Germline V gene lookup returns CDR1 MNHEY and CDR2 SVGAGI. CDR3 coding DNA: TGTGCCAGCTCCAGGACAGGGCTCGGCGAGCAGTACTTC. This encodes CASSRTGLGEQYF.

This rearrangement joins TRBV28 to TRBJ1-2; no reliable D call. Germline V gene data show CDR1 as MDHEN and CDR2 as SYDVKM. V shed 7 bases and J shed 8 bases, with 17 bases lying between them. The CDR3 is made up of 13 amino acids. This chain's CDR3 is CASTVLPDKGYTF. The CDR3 nucleotides read TGTGCCAGCACCGTACTTCCCGATAAAGGCTACACCTTC.

This clone was seen just once. The chain links TRBV28 to TRBJ1-3; D might be TRBD1 (5 bases). Trimming stripped 6 bases from V and 4 bases from J, with 16 bases between. The CDR3 runs to 15 residues. CDR1 MDHEN and CDR2 SYDVKM come from the germline V gene. The CDR3 protein is CASRGGLLLGNTIYF. The DNA of the CDR3 is TGTGCCAGCAGGGGGGGACTACTCTTGGGAAACACCATATATTTT.

The chain is built from TRBV7-6 and TRBJ2-1, with 15 bases identical to TRBD2. After removal of 5 bases from V and 1 base from J, the junction contained 12 bases not matched to a gene. Germline V gives CDR1 SGHVS, CDR2 FNYEAQ. The CDR3 runs 20 residues. The CDR3, as DNA: TGTGCCAGCAGCGGGGTGGTGGGACTAGCGGGAGGAAGATCCTACAATGAGCAGTTCTTC. It is translated as CASSGVVGLAGGRSYNEQFF.

V gene TRBV19 combines with J gene TRBJ2-7; the match to TRBD1 covers 7 bases. CDR1 LNHDA and CDR2 SQIVND come from the germline V gene (reference sequence). After removal of 5 bases from V and 1 base from J, the junction contained 8 bases not matched to a gene. This CDR3 is built from 15 residues. The CDR3, as DNA: TGTGCCAGTAGTGGGACGACAGGGAAGTCCTACGAGCAGTACTTC. Its protein product is CASSGTTGKSYEQYF.

This chain joins TRBV6-2 or TRBV6-3 and TRBJ2-7, with D unresolved. Germline values: CDR1 MNHEY, CDR2 SVGEGT. V was cut by 6 bases and J by 2 bases, with 11 bases left in between. This CDR3 is built from 13 residues. This chain's CDR3 is CASSQESPYEQYF. The CDR3 region has the DNA TGTGCCAGCAGCCAAGAGAGCCCCTACGAGCAGTACTTC.

The chain combines TRBV15 with TRBJ2-4; perhaps TRBD1 as D (5 bases). V was cut by 3 bases and J by 0 bases, with 15 bases left in between. This CDR3 spans 17 amino acids. Germline CDR1 and CDR2: LNHNV and YYDKDF (reference sequence). The CDR3 loop is CATSSMGHSLAKNIQYF. The CDR3 coding sequence is TGTGCCACCAGCAGCATGGGGCACTCACTAGCCAAAAACATTCAGTACTTC.

The rearrangement uses TRBV6-5 and TRBJ2-2; a weak D match, TRBD2 (5 bases). V was clipped by 6 bases and J by 4 bases, with 15 bases between them. This CDR3 contains 15 residues. CDR1 and CDR2 from the germline V gene are MNHEY and SVGAGI. CDR3 nucleotides: TGTGCCAGCAGCCCGAGGACTGTACTCACCGGGGAGCTGTTTTTT. Translated, it gives CASSPRTVLTGELFF.

The chain couples TRBV19 to TRBJ2-5, with a weak D call TRBD1 (6 bases). Germline CDR1 is LNHDA and CDR2 is SQIVND (reference sequence). This CDR3 region has 14 residues. V lost 5 bases, J lost 4 bases, and 14 bases lay in between. The CDR3 here is CASSSTARGETQYF. The DNA of the CDR3 is TGTGCCAGTAGTTCCACCGCCAGGGGAGAGACCCAGTACTTC. Drawing the rest from reference TRBV19 and TRBJ2-5, the complete variable domain is DGGITQSPKYLFRKEGQNVTLSCEQNLNHDAMYWYRQDPGQGLRLIYYSQIVNDFQKGDIAEGYSVSREKKESFPLTVTSAQKNPTAFYLCASSSTARGETQYFGPGTRLLVL.

This chain uses TRBV19 with TRBJ2-4, with 9 bases fitting TRBD1. The junction had 6 bases not matched to a gene; V was cut back by 3 bases and J by 6 bases. The CDR3 is 15 residues long. Germline V gene data show CDR1 as LNHDA and CDR2 as SQIVND (reference sequence). CDR3 in DNA: TGTGCCAGTAGTATCCCGGGACAGGGACTAAACATTCAGTACTTC. It specifies CASSIPGQGLNIQYF. Full variable domain (outside the CDR3, taken from reference TRBV19 and TRBJ2-4): DGGITQSPKYLFRKEGQNVTLSCEQNLNHDAMYWYRQDPGQGLRLIYYSQIVNDFQKGDIAEGYSVSREKKESFPLTVTSAQKNPTAFYLCASSIPGQGLNIQYFGAGTRLSVL.

The rearrangement joins TRBV25-1 to TRBJ1-1; the match to TRBD1 covers 7 bases. This CDR3 comprises 14 residues. Germline values: CDR1 MGHDK, CDR2 SYGVNS. V shed 6 bases and J 6 bases; nucleotides not matched to a gene: 10. CDR3: CASSKTGRPPEAFF. CDR3 nucleotide sequence: TGTGCCAGCAGCAAGACAGGGCGGCCGCCTGAAGCTTTCTTT.

This rearrangement joins TRBV7-5 to TRBJ2-1; the DNA was not compared with TRBD2, the D call given in the table. TRBV7-5 is designated a pseudogene. This CDR3 region has 23 residues. CDR3: CARSYPHMLVRDPPLNSYNEQFF. In DNA, the CDR3 is TGTGCCAGAAGCTACCCCCATATGCTTGTGCGGGACCCCCCACTAAACTCCTACAATGAGCAGTTCTTC.

The rearrangement links TRBV6-5 to TRBJ1-6; D gene uncertain. The CDR3 runs 13 residues. Trimming pared 8 bases from V and 8 bases from J, leaving 13 bases between. Germline values: CDR1 MNHEY, CDR2 SVGAGI. CDR3 coding DNA: TGTGCCAGCGCTGTCGGGAGCCATTCACCCCTCCACTTT. Translation gives CASAVGSHSPLHF.

This clone was counted between two and nine times. The J gene is TRBJ2-5, the V gene TRBV5-1; maybe TRBD2 (6 bases). Germline V gives CDR1 SGHRS, CDR2 YFSETQ. V gave up 0 bases and J gave up 2 bases, with 11 bases separating them. The CDR3 spans 15 residues. CDR3 protein: CASSLVADLQETQYF. As DNA, the CDR3 is TGCGCCAGCAGCTTGGTAGCGGACCTACAAGAGACCCAGTACTTC.

V is TRBV20-1 and J is TRBJ2-5; TRBD2 is a possible D gene (6 bases). V was shortened by 3 bases and J by 2 bases, with 13 bases between the two germline ends. CDR3 length equals 14 residues. Per the germline V gene, CDR1 is DFQATT and CDR2 is SNEGSKA (reference sequence). This CDR3 is CSASMGGLQETQYF. The CDR3 DNA follows: TGCAGTGCTAGTATGGGGGGTTTACAAGAGACCCAGTACTTC.

The rearrangement uses TRBV6-2 or TRBV6-3 and TRBJ1-5, with 9 bases fitting TRBD1. Germline V gene sequence: CDR1 MNHEY, CDR2 SVGEGT. V gave up 8 bases and J gave up 0 bases; unmatched junction bases: 17. The CDR3 is 19 amino acids. The CDR3 loop reads CASGLQVGQGPYSNQPQHF. CDR3 coding DNA: TGTGCCAGCGGCCTACAGGTGGGACAGGGTCCTTATAGCAATCAGCCCCAGCATTTT.

This chain uses TRBV5-6 with TRBJ1-5; D possibly corresponds to TRBD1 (5 bases). From germline, CDR1 is SGHDT and CDR2 YYEEEE. V shed 3 bases and J shed 3 bases, with 19 bases lying between them. CDR3 size: 17 residues. The CDR3 DNA reads as TGTGCCAGCAGCTCGTGGAAACGGAGGGGCGACAATCAGCCCCAGCATTTT. Translating it yields CASSSWKRRGDNQPQHF.

This clone was observed a handful of times. This chain links TRBV19 with TRBJ2-3, with D tentatively TRBD2 (6 bases). V shed 4 bases and J shed 1 base, with 12 bases lying between them. The CDR3 spans 15 residues. Per germline, CDR1 LNHDA and CDR2 SQIVND (reference sequence). CDR3 sequence reads: CASSRVAVGTDTQYF. CDR3 DNA sequence: TGTGCCAGTAGTAGAGTAGCGGTGGGCACAGATACGCAGTATTTT. The full variable domain, with the rest looked up from reference TRBV19 and TRBJ2-3, is DGGITQSPKYLFRKEGQNVTLSCEQNLNHDAMYWYRQDPGQGLRLIYYSQIVNDFQKGDIAEGYSVSREKKESFPLTVTSAQKNPTAFYLCASSRVAVGTDTQYFGPGTRLTVL.

In this sample, this clone turned up a few times. The genes are TRBV2 and TRBJ2-4; D gene ambiguous. The germline V and J ends were trimmed by 3 bases and 8 bases, with 14 bases remaining between them. Germline-derived CDR1 and CDR2 are SNHLY and FYNNEI. The CDR3 extends over 14 amino acids. CDR3 sequence (DNA): TGTGCCAGCAGTGACACTCCCTTTCGGGACATTCAGTACTTC. It yields the protein CASSDTPFRDIQYF.

This chain links TRBV10-3 with TRBJ1-5; 10 nucleotides match TRBD1. The V gene's germline CDR1 is ENHRY and CDR2 SYGVKD. The CDR3 is made up of 19 amino acids. V shed 5 bases and J 2 bases; nucleotides not matched to a gene: 15. The CDR3: CAISRGDRGRVRGNQPQHF. Written as DNA, the CDR3 is TGTGCCATCAGTCGAGGTGACAGGGGGCGAGTTCGTGGCAATCAGCCCCAGCATTTT.

This sequence joins TRBV6-2 or TRBV6-3 and TRBJ2-3, with TRBD2 identical over 7 bases. This CDR3 has 17 residues. From germline, CDR1 is MNHEY and CDR2 SVGEGT. The J segment lost 2 bases and the V segment lost 3 bases, leaving 11 bases of the junction unmatched. The DNA for the CDR3 is TGTGCCAGCAGTTATGATCCGGGAGGATGGGACACAGATACGCAGTATTTT. Its translation: CASSYDPGGWDTDTQYF.

This clone was detected only once. The chain employs TRBV3-1 (or the pseudogene TRBV3-2) and TRBJ2-4; D is possibly TRBD1 (6 bases). V lost 2 bases and J 8 bases, leaving 13 bases between the germline ends. This CDR3 comprises 14 residues. CDR1 is LGHDT, CDR2 YNNKEL, per germline (reference sequence). CDR3 in amino acids: CASSQLPGEHIQYF. As DNA, the CDR3 is TGTGCCAGCAGCCAACTACCAGGGGAACACATTCAGTACTTC.

This chain uses TRBV20-1 with TRBJ1-5; D gene unclear. This CDR3 has 13 amino acids. With 3 bases removed from V and 7 bases from J, the gap between germline ends came to 13 bases. CDR1 is DFQATT, CDR2 SNEGSKA, per germline (reference sequence). The CDR3 coding sequence is TGCAGTGCTAGTCGGGAGGACGGGCAGCCCCAGCATTTT. It codes for CSASREDGQPQHF.

The chain has TRBV6-5 and TRBJ1-1; TRBD1 agrees at 8 bases. Germline lookup yields CDR1 MNHEY and CDR2 SVGAGI. The CDR3 length is 14 residues. V gave up 6 bases and J gave up 5 bases; unmatched junction bases: 8. The DNA for the CDR3 is TGTGCCAGCAGGCGCGACAGGGGATTTACTGAAGCTTTCTTT. Translation gives CASRRDRGFTEAFF.

This clone was seen only once. The CDR3 region is CASSHDTLAPDEQFF. In DNA form, the CDR3 reads TGTGCCAGCAGCCACGATACACTAGCCCCAGATGAGCAGTTCTTC. This rearrangement joins TRBV7-9 to TRBJ2-1; tentative D call: TRBD2 (6 bases). Germline CDR1 and CDR2: SEHNR and FQNEAQ (reference sequence). V lost 5 bases and J lost 8, with 19 bases in between. CDR3 length: 15 amino acids.